These T cell receptor beta chains were read from a single sample in a study of T cells after yellow fever vaccination. TCRdb fed the 5' RACE reads into MiXCR, producing one record per CDR3 protein. Here the sample spans hundreds of thousands of distinct CDR3 sequences, roughly a sixth being singletons. The sequencing here drew on PBMCs, taken before the yellow fever booster vaccination. These receptors were taken from a young man who received the YFV17D yellow fever vaccine. Both conserved end residues are trimmed from each CDR3. Where a row states a size, it is once, few, many or the class of an expanded clone; other rows omit it.

clone size	V gene	J gene	CDR3 protein
.	TRBV6-5	TRBJ1-5	ASRQVLGSNQPQH
.	TRBV20-1	TRBJ2-3	SARSPGLAPADTQY
.	TRBV12-3/TRBV12-4	TRBJ2-3	ASSGGLSSDTQY
few	TRBV28	TRBJ1-1	ASSLHGQNTEAF
few	TRBV12-3/TRBV12-4	TRBJ1-1	ASSWGGAPEAF
few	TRBV20-1	TRBJ2-1	SARWGTAWNNEQF
.	TRBV6-2/TRBV6-3	TRBJ2-3	ASSYDASPDTQY
few	TRBV27	TRBJ1-2	ASSFRQGLGYT
few	TRBV29-1	TRBJ2-5	SVVPVSLETQY
.	TRBV6-6	TRBJ1-1	ASQPASQGNTEAF